This T cell receptor (beta chain) was documented in a study of beta chain features in type 1 diabetes. All of the isolated RNA was reverse transcribed, so expressed TCRB transcripts were sequenced. TCRdb's copy holds only in-frame clones and misses some; the assay was immunoSEQ multiplex PCR. The sample has about 140,000 clones, 9% to 10% seen once. Sequencing input: central memory CD4+ T cells from blood. The source of this sequence is a woman aged 40 to 49 in good health.

CDR3 nucleotide sequence: TGTGCCAGCAGCTCCCGTTCTGGGGCCAACGTCCTGACTTTC. Its translation: CASSSRSGANVLTF. The chain links TRBV11-2 to TRBJ2-6; D ambiguous. The CDR3 totals 14 residues. The germline V gene encodes CDR1 SGHAT and CDR2 FQNNGV. V was pared by 4 bases and J by 1 base, with 5 bases between.